The TCR beta chain described here comes from a study of blood T cell repertoires in COVID-19. At the level of the study: Spain, Italy and the United States supplied samples that represented acute and convalescent COVID-19. Sample material is recorded as cDNA or gDNA derived from T cells, B-cell-depleted T cells, or PBMCs.

In the original processing: Using reference gene primer amplification, nucleated cell counts were estimated. Assay used: immunoSEQ multiplex PCR; TCRdb lists only in-frame clones, some missing. D and trimming come from the DNA, and the V and J calls and clone size come from that table. The table shows 70,000 to 100,000 clones, with more than 70% occurring only once. This CDR3 is 13 amino acids long. With 6 bases clipped from V and 3 bases from J, the junction kept 3 bases outside the gene matches. In germline, CDR1 is SQVTM, CDR2 ANQGSEA. The specimen was peripheral blood. This TCR came from a woman of 80 years or more with active COVID-19. This chain uses TRBV29-1 with TRBJ2-2, with 8 bases fitting TRBD1. In nucleotides, the CDR3 is TGCAGCGTGGACAGGGAGGACACCGGGGAGCTGTTTTTT. Residues: CSVDREDTGELFF.